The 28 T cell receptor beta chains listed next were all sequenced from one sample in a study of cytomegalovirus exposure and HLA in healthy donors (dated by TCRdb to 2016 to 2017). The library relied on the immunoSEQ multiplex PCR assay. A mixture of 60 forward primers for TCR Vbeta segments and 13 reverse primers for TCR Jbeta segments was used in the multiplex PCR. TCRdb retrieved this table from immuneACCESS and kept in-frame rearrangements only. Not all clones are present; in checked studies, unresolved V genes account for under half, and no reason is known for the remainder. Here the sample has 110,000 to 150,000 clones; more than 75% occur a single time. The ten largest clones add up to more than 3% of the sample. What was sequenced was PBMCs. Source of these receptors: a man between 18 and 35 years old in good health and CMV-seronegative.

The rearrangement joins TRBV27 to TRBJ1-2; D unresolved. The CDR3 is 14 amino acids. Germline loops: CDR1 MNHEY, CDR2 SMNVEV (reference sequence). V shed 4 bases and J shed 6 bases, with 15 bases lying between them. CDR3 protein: CASSSHRDSDGYTF. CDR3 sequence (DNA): TGTGCCAGCAGTTCACACCGGGATTCCGATGGCTACACCTTC.

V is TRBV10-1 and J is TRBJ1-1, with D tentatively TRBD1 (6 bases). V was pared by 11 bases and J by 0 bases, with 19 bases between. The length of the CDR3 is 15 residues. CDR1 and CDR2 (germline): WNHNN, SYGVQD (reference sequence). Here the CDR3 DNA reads TGCGCCCTTAGCAGGGAGGGGGGAATGAACACTGAAGCTTTCTTT. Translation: CALSREGGMNTEAFF.

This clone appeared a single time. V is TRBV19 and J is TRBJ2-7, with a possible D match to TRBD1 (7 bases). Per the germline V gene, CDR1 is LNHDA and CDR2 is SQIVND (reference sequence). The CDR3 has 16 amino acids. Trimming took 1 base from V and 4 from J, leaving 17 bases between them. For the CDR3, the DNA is TGTGCCAGTAGTATAGCCGGGGGCGCAGGGGGATACGAGCAGTACTTC. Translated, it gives CASSIAGGAGGYEQYF.

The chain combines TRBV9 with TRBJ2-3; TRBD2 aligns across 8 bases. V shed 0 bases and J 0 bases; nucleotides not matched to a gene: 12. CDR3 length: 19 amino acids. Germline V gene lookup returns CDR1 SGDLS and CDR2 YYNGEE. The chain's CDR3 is CASSVGGGGSGASTDTQYF. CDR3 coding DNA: TGTGCCAGCAGCGTAGGGGGTGGGGGTAGCGGGGCTAGCACAGATACGCAGTATTTT.

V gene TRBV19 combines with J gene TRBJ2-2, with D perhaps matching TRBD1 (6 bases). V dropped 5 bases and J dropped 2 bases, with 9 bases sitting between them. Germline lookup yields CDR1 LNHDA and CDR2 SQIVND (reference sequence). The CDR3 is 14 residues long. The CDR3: CASSVGQNTGELFF. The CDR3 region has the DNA TGTGCCAGTAGTGTGGGACAAAACACCGGGGAGCTGTTTTTT.

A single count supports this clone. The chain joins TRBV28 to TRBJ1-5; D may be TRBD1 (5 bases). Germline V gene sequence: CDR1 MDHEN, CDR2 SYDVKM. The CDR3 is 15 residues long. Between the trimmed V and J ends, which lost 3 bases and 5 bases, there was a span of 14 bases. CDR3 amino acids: CASSFGGDEYQPQHF. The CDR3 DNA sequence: TGTGCCAGCAGTTTCGGGGGTGACGAGTATCAGCCCCAGCATTTT. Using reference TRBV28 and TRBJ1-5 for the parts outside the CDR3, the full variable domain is DVKVTQSSRYLVKRTGEKVFLECVQDMDHENMFWYRQDPGLGLRLIYFSYDVKMKEKGDIPEGYSVSREKKERFSLILESASTNQTSMYLCASSFGGDEYQPQHFGDGTRLSIL.

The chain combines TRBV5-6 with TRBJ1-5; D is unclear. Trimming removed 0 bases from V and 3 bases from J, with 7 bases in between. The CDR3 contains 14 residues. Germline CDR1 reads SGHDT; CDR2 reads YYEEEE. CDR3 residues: CASSLGQSNQPQHF. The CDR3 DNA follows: TGTGCCAGCAGCTTGGGGCAGTCCAATCAGCCCCAGCATTTT.

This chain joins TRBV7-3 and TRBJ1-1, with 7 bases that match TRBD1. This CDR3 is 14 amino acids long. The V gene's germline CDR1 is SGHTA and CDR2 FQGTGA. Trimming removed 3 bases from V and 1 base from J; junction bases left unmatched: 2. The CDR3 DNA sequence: TGTGCCAGCAGCTTCGAGGGGGCGAACACTGAAGCTTTCTTT. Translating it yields CASSFEGANTEAFF.

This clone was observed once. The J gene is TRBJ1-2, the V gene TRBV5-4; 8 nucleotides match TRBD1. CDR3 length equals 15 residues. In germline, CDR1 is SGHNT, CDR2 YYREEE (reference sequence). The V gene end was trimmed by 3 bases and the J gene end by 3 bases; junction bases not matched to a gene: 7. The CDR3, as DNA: TGTGCCAGCAGCTACTCACAGGGGGGGGACTATGGCTACACCTTC. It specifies CASSYSQGGDYGYTF.

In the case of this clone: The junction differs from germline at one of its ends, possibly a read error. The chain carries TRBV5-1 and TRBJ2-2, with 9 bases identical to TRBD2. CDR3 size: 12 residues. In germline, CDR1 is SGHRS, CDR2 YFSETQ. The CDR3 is CASSLASGEELF. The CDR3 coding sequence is TGCGCCAGCAGCTTGGCTAGCGGGGAGGAACTTTTT.

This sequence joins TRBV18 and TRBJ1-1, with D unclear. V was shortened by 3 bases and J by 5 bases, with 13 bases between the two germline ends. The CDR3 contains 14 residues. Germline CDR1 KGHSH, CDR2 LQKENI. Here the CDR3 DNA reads TGTGCCAGCTCACCGCAAGCGAGGGAGACTGAAGCTTTCTTT. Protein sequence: CASSPQARETEAFF.

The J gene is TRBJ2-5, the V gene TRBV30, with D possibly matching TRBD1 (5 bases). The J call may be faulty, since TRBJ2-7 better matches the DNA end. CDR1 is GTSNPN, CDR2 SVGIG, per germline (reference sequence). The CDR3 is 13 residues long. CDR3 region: CAWSPLDRYEQYF. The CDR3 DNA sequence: TGTGCCTGGTCCCCCCTAGACAGATACGAGCAGTACTTC.

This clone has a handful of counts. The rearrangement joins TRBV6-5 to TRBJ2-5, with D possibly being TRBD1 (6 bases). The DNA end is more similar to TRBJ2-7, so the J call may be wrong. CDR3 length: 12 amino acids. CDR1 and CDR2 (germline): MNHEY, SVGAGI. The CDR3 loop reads CASTDSSYEQYF. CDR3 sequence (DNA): TGTGCCAGTACGGACAGCTCCTACGAGCAGTACTTC.

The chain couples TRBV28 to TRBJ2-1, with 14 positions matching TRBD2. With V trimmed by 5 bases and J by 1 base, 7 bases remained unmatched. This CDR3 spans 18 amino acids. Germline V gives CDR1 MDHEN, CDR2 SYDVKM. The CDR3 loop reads CASSQGLAGDLSYNEQFF. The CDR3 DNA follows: TGTGCCAGCAGTCAGGGACTAGCGGGAGATTTGTCCTACAATGAGCAGTTCTTC.

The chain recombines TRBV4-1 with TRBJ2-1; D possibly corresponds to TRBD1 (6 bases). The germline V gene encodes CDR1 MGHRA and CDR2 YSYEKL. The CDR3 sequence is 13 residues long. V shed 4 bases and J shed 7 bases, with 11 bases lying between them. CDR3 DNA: TGCGCCAGCAGCCGGGGGCCGGGGAATGAGCAGTTCTTC. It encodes CASSRGPGNEQFF.

This CDR3 is CASTQGRGYTF. For the CDR3, the DNA is TGTGCCAGCACCCAGGGGCGAGGCTACACCTTC. The chain employs TRBV6-5 and TRBJ1-2, with D possibly matching TRBD1 (6 bases). This CDR3 contains 11 residues. Germline values: CDR1 MNHEY, CDR2 SVGAGI. V was trimmed by 7 bases and J by 8 bases, leaving 11 bases between them.

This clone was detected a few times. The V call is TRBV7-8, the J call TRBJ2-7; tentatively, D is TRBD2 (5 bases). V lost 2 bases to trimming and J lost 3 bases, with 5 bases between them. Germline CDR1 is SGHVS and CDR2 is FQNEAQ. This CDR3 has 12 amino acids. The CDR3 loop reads CASSLRDYEQYF. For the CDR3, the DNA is TGTGCCAGCAGCTTACGGGACTACGAGCAGTACTTC.

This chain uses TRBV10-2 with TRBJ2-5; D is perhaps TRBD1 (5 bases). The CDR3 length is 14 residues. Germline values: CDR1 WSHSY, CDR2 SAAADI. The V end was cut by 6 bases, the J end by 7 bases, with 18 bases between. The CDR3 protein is CASSQPRQGPTQYF. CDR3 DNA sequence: TGCGCCAGCAGCCAACCCCGCCAGGGTCCGACCCAGTACTTC.

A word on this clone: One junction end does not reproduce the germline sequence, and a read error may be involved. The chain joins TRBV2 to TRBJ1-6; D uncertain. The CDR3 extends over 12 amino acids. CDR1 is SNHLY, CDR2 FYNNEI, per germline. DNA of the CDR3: TGTGCCAGCAGCCCACATAATTCACGCCTCCACTTT. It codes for CASSPHNSRLHF.

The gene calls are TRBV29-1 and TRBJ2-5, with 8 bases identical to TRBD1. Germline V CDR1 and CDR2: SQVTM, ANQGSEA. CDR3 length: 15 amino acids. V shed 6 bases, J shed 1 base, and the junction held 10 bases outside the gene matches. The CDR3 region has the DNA TGCAGCGTGTATAAGGCAGGGGGCATCCAAGAGACCCAGTACTTC. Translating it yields CSVYKAGGIQETQYF.

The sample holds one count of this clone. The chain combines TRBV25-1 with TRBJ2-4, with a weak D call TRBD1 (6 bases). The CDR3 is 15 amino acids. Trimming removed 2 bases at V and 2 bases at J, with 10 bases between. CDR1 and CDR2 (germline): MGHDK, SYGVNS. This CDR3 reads CASSEGGATKNIQYF. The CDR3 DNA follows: TGTGCCAGCAGTGAAGGGGGCGCGACCAAAAACATTCAGTACTTC.

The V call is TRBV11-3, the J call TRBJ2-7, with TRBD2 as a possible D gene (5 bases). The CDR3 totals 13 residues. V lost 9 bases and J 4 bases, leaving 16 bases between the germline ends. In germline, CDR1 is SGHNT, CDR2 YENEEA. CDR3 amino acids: CASTRTAGYEQYF. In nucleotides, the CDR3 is TGTGCCAGTACTAGGACGGCCGGATACGAGCAGTACTTC.

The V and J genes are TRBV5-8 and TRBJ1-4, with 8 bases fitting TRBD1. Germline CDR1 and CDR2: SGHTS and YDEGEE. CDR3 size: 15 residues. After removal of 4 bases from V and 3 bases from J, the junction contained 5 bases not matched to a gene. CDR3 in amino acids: CASSRRGQANEKLFF. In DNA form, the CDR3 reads TGTGCCAGCAGCCGCAGGGGGCAGGCTAATGAAAAACTGTTTTTT.

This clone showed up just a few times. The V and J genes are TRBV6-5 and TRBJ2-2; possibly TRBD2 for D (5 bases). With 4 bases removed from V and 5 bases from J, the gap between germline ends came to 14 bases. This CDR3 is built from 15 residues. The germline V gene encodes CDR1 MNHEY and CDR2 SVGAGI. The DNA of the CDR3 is TGTGCCAGCAGTTCCGACCGACGGGGTACCGGGGAGCTGTTTTTT. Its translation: CASSSDRRGTGELFF.

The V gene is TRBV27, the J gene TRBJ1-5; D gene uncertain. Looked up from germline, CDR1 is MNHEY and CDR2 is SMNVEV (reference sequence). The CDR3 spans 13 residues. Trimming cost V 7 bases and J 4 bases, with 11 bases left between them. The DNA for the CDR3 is TGTGCCAGCACCGAGGTGCGGAATCAGCCCCAGCATTTT. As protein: CASTEVRNQPQHF.

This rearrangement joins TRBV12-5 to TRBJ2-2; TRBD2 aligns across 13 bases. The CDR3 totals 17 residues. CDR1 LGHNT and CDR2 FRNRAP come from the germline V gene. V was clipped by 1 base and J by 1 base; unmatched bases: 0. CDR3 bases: TGTGCTAGTGGTTTGGGACTAGCGGGAGGGAACACCGGGGAGCTGTTTTTT. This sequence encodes CASGLGLAGGNTGELFF.

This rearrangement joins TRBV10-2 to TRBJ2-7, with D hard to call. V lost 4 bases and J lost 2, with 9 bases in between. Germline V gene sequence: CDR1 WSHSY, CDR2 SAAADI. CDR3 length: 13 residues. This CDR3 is CASSGQSPYEQYF. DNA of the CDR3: TGCGCCAGCAGTGGGCAGTCCCCCTACGAGCAGTACTTC.

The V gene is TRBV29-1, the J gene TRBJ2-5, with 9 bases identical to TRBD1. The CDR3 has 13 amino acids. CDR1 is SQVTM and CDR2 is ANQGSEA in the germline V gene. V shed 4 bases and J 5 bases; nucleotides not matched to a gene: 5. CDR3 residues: CSVVTGGLETQYF. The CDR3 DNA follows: TGCAGCGTTGTAACAGGGGGCTTGGAGACCCAGTACTTC.